This TCR beta chain was captured by sequencing in a study of blood T cells in healthy people across ages. Regarding the study as a whole: Both naive CD4+ cell counts and diversity were greater in long-lived donors than in aged donors.

Isolation of PBMCs gave at least 6.5 million cells per sample. Details on this clonotype: Its target is unknown.

With a J-beta primer mix and a sample-barcoded 5' primer, a second PCR ran about 7 to 11 cycles. TCRdb recomputed calls from the 5' RACE reads with MiXCR, one row per CDR3 protein. The sample has a few hundred thousand distinct CDR3 sequences; approximately 27% are singletons. The source of this sequence is a woman in her seventies in good health. Input material: blood.

The CDR3 DNA reads as TGTGCCAGCAGCTTGTTCCCGGGTATTGGTGGCACAGATACGCAGTATTTT. Protein product: CASSLFPGIGGTDTQYF. This rearrangement joins TRBV5-5 to TRBJ2-3; D call uncertain. V lost 1 base and J lost 1, with 16 bases in between. Germline V lookup: CDR1 SGHKS, CDR2 YYEKEE (reference sequence). CDR3 length: 17 residues.